This T cell receptor (beta chain) was sequenced during a study of human T cells and chemical hapten exposure (dated by TCRdb to the early 2020s). For the wider study: For sensitization, 2% DPC in acetone was applied to a 2 cm by 2 cm area of upper inner arm skin. Weekly therapeutic DPC doses were additionally applied to the scalp of patients throughout the roughly 25-week study period. Patch testing was done on the upper back using Finn chambers containing 0.01% DPC, and results were scored after 6 days according to International Contact Dermatitis Research Group standards. The mostly female patient cohort included alopecia areata with under or over 50% scalp involvement, alopecia totalis and alopecia universalis. Libraries were pooled for sequencing, and variation in per-sample TCR yields was attributed mainly to small differences in library volumes within the pool. In alopecia patients, the study followed how the peripheral blood TCR repertoire changed in vivo over primary and secondary sensitization to diphenylcyclopropenone (DPC), a hapten. Patient blood was sampled pre-sensitization (week 0) and at 2, 6 and about 24 weeks after DPC sensitization. About 29 alopecia patients gave blood for TCR sequencing at one to four time points (pre-sensitization, 2, 6 and 24 weeks). Broader findings and caveats from the paper: Because all patients had alopecia, a presumed autoimmune disease, the immune response of the patients might differ from that of healthy individuals. The number of TCRs above 1 in 1000 frequency did not change with DPC sensitization; there was no evidence of global repertoire structure alterations. Compared with pre-sensitization or healthy control sets, expanded TCRs formed significantly more large CDR3 similarity clusters, which is consistent with antigen-driven responses. Repeated subsampling changed both the strength of the expansion versus patch-test correlation and the threshold at which that correlation became significant. Patch test score was positively correlated with the number of PT1 expanded TCRs, with significance at thresholds 8, 16 and 32 but not at 4.

Reading the label with the study, this specimen's time point is: pre-sensitization, week 0. What the treatment or condition label conveys for this sample: therapeutic diphenylcyclopropenone sensitization with weekly scalp DPC. At each patch-test visit, blood was drawn before the patch test was applied. Patients were eligible if aged 18 to 70, diagnosed with alopecia and judged suitable for DPC therapy, and pregnant patients were excluded. Total RNA was extracted from unfractionated whole blood that had been collected in Tempus Blood RNA tubes. As regards this clonotype: No cognate antigen has been identified for it. Base qualities are not at hand, and no much larger clone is one base apart.

Library preparation used RACE. The data were produced on a NextSeq 500. During library preparation, unique molecular identifiers were attached to individual cDNA molecules so that TCRs could be counted in a quantitative, reproducible way. From each blood RNA sample, both TCR alpha and TCR beta chains were sequenced. Per the source publication's procedure: Samples had a median of approximately 93,000 TCRs, with a range from roughly 20,000 to 690,600. The Decombinator software suite was used to annotate the V, J and CDR3 of the TCR reads. For PS versus PT1 abundance plots, all samples were subsampled to the same number of TCRs (28,000). TCRs were defined as expanded if absent before sensitization and observed at least eight times at the 2-week time point. TCRdb reprocessed the public reads (quality trimming at Q25 with fastp, clone calling with MiXCR) and kept in-frame beta chains. Identical CDR3 protein sequences are pooled into one entry, listed with their most common genes and DNA. These V and J calls are TCRdb output, not the study's own analysis. Here the sample has 99,000 or so distinct CDR3 sequences; 9.5% to 14% occur a single time. The top ten constitute approximately 3.1% of the sample.

From cysteine to phenylalanine, the CDR3 is 16 amino acids long. The entry retains the CDR3 DNA only, 48 bases that are in frame from base 1. The germline V gene supplies CDR1 SGHTA and CDR2 FQGNSA. Relative to germline, V is missing 4 bases and J is missing 4 bases, with 10 bases of the junction outside any gene match. The chain employs TRBV7-2 and TRBJ1-3; TRBD1 lines up with 7 middle nucleotides. Sequencing was performed on whole blood, taken in connection with sensitization to the hapten diphenylcyclopropenone (DPC). The sequence was obtained from a woman aged 55-70 years with alopecia areata. Some clones in this sample may be carry-over from other donors' samples. This receptor has the CDR3 CASSSGTVYSGNTIYF. Read as DNA, the sequence is TGTGCCAGCAGCTCCGGGACAGTCTATTCCGGAAACACCATATATTTT.